This T cell receptor (beta chain) was sequenced during a study of T cell repertoires in ileal Crohn's disease. Whole-study context: All patients had surgery for stricturing (61%) or penetrating (around 40%) disease.

The time point is: neoterminal ileum biopsy at postoperative endoscopy, about 6 months after surgery. Eligibility required adulthood, ileal or ileocolonic Crohn's disease and indicated ileocolonic resection. Sequencing used immunoSEQ multiplex PCR; TCRdb keeps in-frame clones, though not all of them. The sample has about 60,000 clones; less than 90% are singletons. Germline assignment: CDR1 KGHSH and CDR2 LQKENI. CDR3 length: 16 residues. V was cut by 3 bases and J by 1 base, with 15 bases left in between. This clone was observed a handful of times. Its antigen is not identified. General observations from the study: Postoperative endoscopy occurred within one year, median around 7.5 months.

This chain uses TRBV18 with TRBJ1-1, with a weak D call TRBD1 (6 bases). This receptor was obtained from an adult with Crohn's disease. The sample was ileal tissue. CDR3 DNA sequence: TGTGCCAGCTCACCGTCTATCCGGGACAAGAACACTGAAGCTTTCTTT. Residues: CASSPSIRDKNTEAFF.